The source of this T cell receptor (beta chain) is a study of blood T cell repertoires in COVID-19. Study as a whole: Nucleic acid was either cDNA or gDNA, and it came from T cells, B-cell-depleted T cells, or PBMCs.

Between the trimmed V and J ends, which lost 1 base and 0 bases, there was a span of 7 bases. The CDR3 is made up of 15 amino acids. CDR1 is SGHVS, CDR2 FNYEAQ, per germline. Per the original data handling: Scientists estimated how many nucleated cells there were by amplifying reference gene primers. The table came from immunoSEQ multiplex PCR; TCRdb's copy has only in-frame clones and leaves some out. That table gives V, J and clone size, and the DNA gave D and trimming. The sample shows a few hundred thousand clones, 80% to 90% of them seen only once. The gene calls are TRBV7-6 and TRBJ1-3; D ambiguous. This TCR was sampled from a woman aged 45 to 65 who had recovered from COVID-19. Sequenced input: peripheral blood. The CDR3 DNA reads TGTGCCAGCAGCTTAGGTCGGTCCTCTGGAAACACCATATATTTT. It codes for CASSLGRSSGNTIYF. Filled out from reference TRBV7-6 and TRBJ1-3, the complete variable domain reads GAGVSQSPRYKVTKRGQDVALRCDPISGHVSLYWYRQALGQGPEFLTYFNYEAQQDKSGLPNDRFSAERPEGSISTLTIQRTEQRDSAMYRCASSLGRSSGNTIYFGEGSWLTVV.